These T cell receptor beta chains were read from a single sample in a study of identical twins. TCRdb itself ran the 5' RACE reads through MiXCR, one entry per CDR3 protein. The repertoire holds about 150,000 distinct CDR3 sequences, with around 3.4% as singletons. The sample was memory T cells sorted from blood. The receptors derive from a man aged 18 to 29 in good health. Each CDR3 is given with its conserved first and last residue. A D gene is named only where the DNA matches it firmly. The size entry gives how often the clone was seen (once, few, many) or a class if it is expanded.

j_call | clone_size | v_call | d_call | cdr3_nt | cdr3_aa
TRBJ2-1 | many | TRBV7-9 | TRBD2 | TGTGCCAGCCTGCAACCTCTAGCGGGATCCTACAATGAGCAGTTCTTC | CASLQPLAGSYNEQFF
TRBJ2-1 | many | TRBV29-1 | NA | TGCAGCGTTGCAGGGTTAACCCCCAATGAGCAGTTCTTC | CSVAGLTPNEQFF
TRBJ2-2 | many | TRBV24-1 | TRBD2 | TGTGCCACCAGTGATCCCGGACTAGCGGGAGGGCCAGGAGGCACCGGGGAGCTGTTTTTT | CATSDPGLAGGPGGTGELFF
TRBJ2-1 | many | TRBV24-1 | TRBD2 | TGTGCCACCAGTGATCCGGGACTAGCGGGAAACCCACGTGAGCAGTTCTTC | CATSDPGLAGNPREQFF
TRBJ1-1 | many | TRBV5-1 | NA | TGCGCCAGCAGCTTGGAGGGGTTGGTTAAGAACACTGAAGCTTTCTTT | CASSLEGLVKNTEAFF
TRBJ2-3 | many | TRBV25-1 | NA | TGTGCCAGCGCCGGCACAGATACGCAGTATTTT | CASAGTDTQYF
TRBJ2-1 | many | TRBV7-8 | NA | TGTGCCAGCAGCCCCCTCAACCGCTACAATGAGCAGTTCTTC | CASSPLNRYNEQFF
TRBJ1-1 | many | TRBV5-1 | NA | TGCGCCAGCAATGGGGGGGCAGGGCGGACTGAAGCTTTCTTT | CASNGGAGRTEAFF
TRBJ2-1 | few | TRBV6-2/TRBV6-3 | NA | TGTGCCAGCAGTTACTCGGGCCCCCGATTTGTGCAGTTCTTC | CASSYSGPRFVQFF
TRBJ1-1 | many | TRBV15 | NA | TGTGCCACCAGCAGAGACCGGGGGGTAGGGGATCGGATGAACACTGAAGCTTTCTTT | CATSRDRGVGDRMNTEAFF